This TCR beta chain is from a study of blood T cell repertoires in COVID-19. The overall study: Sites in the United States, Italy and Spain provided acute and convalescent COVID-19 samples. Sources were T cells, B-cell-depleted T cells, or PBMCs; the material itself was cDNA or gDNA.

Original handling: Nucleated cell counts were estimated from reference gene primer amplification. Sequenced by immunoSEQ multiplex PCR; TCRdb stores in-frame clones only, minus some. V and J calls and clone size are as listed in that table; D and trimming were resolved from the DNA. The table includes 90,000 to 120,000 clones, approximately 80% detected once. V shed 3 bases, J shed 12 bases, and the junction held 7 bases outside the gene matches. CDR3 length equals 11 residues. The germline CDR1 and CDR2 sequences are SQVTM and ANQGSEA. Sequencing was performed on peripheral blood. J is TRBJ1-1 and V is TRBV29-1; TRBD1 aligns across 7 bases. This TCR derives from a woman aged 80 or over with active or convalescent COVID-19. The CDR3 here is CSVDGGGRSFF. The DNA for the CDR3 is TGCAGCGTTGATGGAGGGGGCAGGTCTTTCTTT.